These T cell receptor beta chains were read from a single sample in a study of cytomegalovirus exposure and HLA in healthy donors. Assay used: immunoSEQ multiplex PCR; TCRdb lists only in-frame clones, some missing. Of approximately 300,000 clones detected, approximately 90% appear once; the ten largest clones hold roughly 1.2%. Sequencing was done on a sample of PBMCs. The receptors stem from a woman aged 25 to 39 in good health and CMV-seropositive. The CDR3 runs from the conserved cysteine through the conserved F or W. A D gene is named only where the DNA matches it firmly. Size is omitted from some rows. Given values are once, few, many or a class for expanded clones.

TRBV9,TRBJ2-7,-,-,TGTGCCAGCAGCCCCTGGTTAGCGGTGGCTCCCTACGAGCAGTACTTC,CASSPWLAVAPYEQYF
TRBV10-3,TRBJ2-7,-,-,TGTGCCATCAGTCGGACAGACGCCTACGAGCAGTACTTC,CAISRTDAYEQYF
TRBV29-1,TRBJ2-2,-,-,TGCAGCGTTTGGCGGACAGACACCGGGGAGCTGTTTTTT,CSVWRTDTGELFF
TRBV4-2,TRBJ2-7,-,TRBD1,TGTGCCAGCAGCCAAGGGACAGGAGGTCCCTACGAGCAGTACTTC,CASSQGTGGPYEQYF
TRBV4-1,TRBJ2-4,-,TRBD2,TGCGCCAGCAGCCAGACTAGCGGGGGAGACATTCAGTACTTC,CASSQTSGGDIQYF
TRBV5-8,TRBJ2-1,-,-,TGTGCCAGCAGCTTGGAGGGGGGGCAGTTCTTC,CASSLEGGQFF
TRBV10-3,TRBJ2-7,-,-,TGTGCCATCAGTGACCGACTGAACTACGAGCAGTACTTC,CAISDRLNYEQYF
TRBV6-1,TRBJ1-5,-,-,TGTGCCAGCAGTGAACAGGATCTAGGTTCTCAGCCCCAGCATTTT,CASSEQDLGSQPQHF
TRBV30,TRBJ1-1,-,-,TGTGCCTGGAGTGTACTGAGGGTCAGCGCGTGGGCTTTCTTT,CAWSVLRVSAWAFF
TRBV4-2,TRBJ1-6,-,-,TGTGCCAGCAGCCAAGCATCGGACACCTCCTATAATTCACCCCTCCACTTT,CASSQASDTSYNSPLHF
TRBV28,TRBJ1-1,few,TRBD1,TGTGCCAGCACATCAGGGGGCTCCCCGAACACTGAAGCTTTCTTT,CASTSGGSPNTEAFF
TRBV5-8,TRBJ2-7,-,-,TGTGCCAGCAGCTTGATAGCCTACGAGCAGTACTTC,CASSLIAYEQYF
TRBV7-9,TRBJ2-3,-,-,TGTGCCAGCAGCCCCCCTAGTCCCACCACTAGCAGTGCTGGAGATACGCAGTATTTT,CASSPPSPTTSSAGDTQYF
TRBV2,TRBJ1-5,-,-,TGTGCCAGCAGTGTCACCGGGACGATTAATCAGCCCCAGCATTTT,CASSVTGTINQPQHF
TRBV11-2,TRBJ1-2,-,TRBD1,TGTGCCAGCAGCTTTAGACCGGACAGACAGGGAGGAGGCTACACCTTC,CASSFRPDRQGGGYTF
TRBV4-2,TRBJ1-1,few,TRBD1,TGTGCCAGCAGCCAAGAACAGGGGACGAACACTGAAGCTTTCTTT,CASSQEQGTNTEAFF
TRBV7-6,TRBJ2-7,-,TRBD2,TGTGCCAGCAGCTTAGTGTCTCGCGGGAGCGTCCACGAGCAGTACTTC,CASSLVSRGSVHEQYF
TRBV6-5,TRBJ2-7,-,TRBD1,TGTGCCAGCTCGAGAGACAGGGGGACCTACGAGCAGTACTTC,CASSRDRGTYEQYF
TRBV7-2,TRBJ1-3,-,-,TGTGCCAGCAGCTTAAGGAGAGGGCACATATATTTT,CASSLRRGHIYF